This T cell receptor (beta chain) was found in a study of cytomegalovirus exposure and HLA in healthy donors. Study background: Around 85 million unique TCR sequences came from HLA-typed donors in an early release.

Germline V gives CDR1 SGHRS, CDR2 YFSETQ. After removal of 4 bases from V and 4 bases from J, the junction contained 7 bases not matched to a gene. The CDR3 is 16 amino acids. Of note for this clone: The antigen is unknown.

Study-wide results and caveats: The study reported that TCR beta sequences accurately predicted HLA-A and HLA-B alleles in most subjects.

Both 60 Vbeta primers and 13 Jbeta primers went into the PCR. Only in-frame clones appear in the TCRdb table, and some are missing; sequencing was by immunoSEQ multiplex PCR. The sample records 90,000 to 150,000 clones, roughly 80% being singletons. The receptor was isolated from a woman between 18 and 29 years old in good health and CMV-seronegative. Material for sequencing was PBMCs. The genes are TRBV5-1 and TRBJ2-3, with 12 nucleotides matching TRBD1. In DNA, the CDR3 is TGCGCCAGCAGCCCGAGGGGACAGGGGGCGGCAGATACGCAGTATTTT. It is translated as CASSPRGQGAADTQYF.